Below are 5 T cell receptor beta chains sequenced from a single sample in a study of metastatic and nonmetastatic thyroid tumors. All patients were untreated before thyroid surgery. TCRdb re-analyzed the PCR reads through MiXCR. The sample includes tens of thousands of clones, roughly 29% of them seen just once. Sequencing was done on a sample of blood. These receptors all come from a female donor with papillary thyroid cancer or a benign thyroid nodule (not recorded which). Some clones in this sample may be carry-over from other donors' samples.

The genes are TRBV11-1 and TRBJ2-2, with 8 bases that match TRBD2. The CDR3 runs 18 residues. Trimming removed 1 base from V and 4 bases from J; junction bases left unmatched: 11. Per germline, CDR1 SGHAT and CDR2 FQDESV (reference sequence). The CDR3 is CASSLGWCSGSGTGELFF. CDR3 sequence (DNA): TGTGCCAGCAGCTTAGGGTGGTGCAGCGGGAGCGGCACCGGGGAGCTGTTTTTT.

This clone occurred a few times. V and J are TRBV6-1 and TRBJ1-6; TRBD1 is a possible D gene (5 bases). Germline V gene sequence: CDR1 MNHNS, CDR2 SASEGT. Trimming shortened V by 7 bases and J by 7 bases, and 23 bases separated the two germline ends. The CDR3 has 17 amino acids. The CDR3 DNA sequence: TGTGCCAGCACAGACTACGCCGGGGGAGAGATAAATTCACCCCTCCACTTT. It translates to CASTDYAGGEINSPLHF.

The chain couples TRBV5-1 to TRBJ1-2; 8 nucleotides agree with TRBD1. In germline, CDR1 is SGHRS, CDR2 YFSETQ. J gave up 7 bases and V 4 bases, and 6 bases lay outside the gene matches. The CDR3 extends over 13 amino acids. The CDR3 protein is CASSPDRVGGYTF. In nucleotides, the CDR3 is TGCGCCAGCAGCCCGGACAGGGTGGGTGGCTACACCTTC.

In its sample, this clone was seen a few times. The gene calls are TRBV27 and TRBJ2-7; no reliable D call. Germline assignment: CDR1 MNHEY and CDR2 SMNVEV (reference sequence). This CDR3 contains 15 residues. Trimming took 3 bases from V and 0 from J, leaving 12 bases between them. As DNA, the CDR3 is TGTGCCAGCAGTTTGAGGATTGGTCGCTCCTACGAGCAGTACTTC. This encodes CASSLRIGRSYEQYF.

The CDR3 loop is CASSPTDTANGYTF. In DNA form, the CDR3 reads TGTGCCAGCAGCCCAACTGACACGGCGAATGGCTACACCTTC. The chain joins TRBV6-2 or TRBV6-3 to TRBJ1-2; no definite D call. This CDR3 comprises 14 residues. Germline V lookup: CDR1 MNHEY, CDR2 SVGEGT. Trimming removed 6 bases from V and 6 bases from J, with 17 bases in between.